The rows below give T cell receptor beta chains drawn from one sample of a study of blood T cell repertoires in COVID-19. The repertoire was sequenced with immunoSEQ multiplex PCR; TCRdb's copy has only in-frame clones and lacks some. The sample includes about 90,000 clones, around nine tenths of them seen just once. Sequencing input: peripheral blood. All receptors come from an elderly man with acute or convalescent COVID-19. Both conserved end residues are part of each CDR3. The D gene is left open where the match is weak. Clone size is stated in some rows and not others, as once, few, many or a class when expanded.

size,J,V,D,DNA,CDR3
NA,TRBJ2-1,TRBV6-6,NA,TGTGCCAGCAGTTACAGGGGTTCTTCCCACAATGAGCAGTTCTTC,CASSYRGSSHNEQFF
NA,TRBJ1-2,TRBV19,NA,TGTGCCAGCGTGGGGGGGGACCCTAGCTATGGCTACACCTTC,CASVGGDPSYGYTF
NA,TRBJ2-5,TRBV6-5,TRBD1,TGTGCCAGCAGTTACTCGACAGGGGCAGAGACCCAGTACTTC,CASSYSTGAETQYF
NA,TRBJ1-6,TRBV14,NA,TGTGCCAGCAGCCAAGAGTGGCTCAATTCACCCCTCCACTTT,CASSQEWLNSPLHF
NA,TRBJ1-2,TRBV5-1,TRBD1,TGCGCCAGCAGCTCGTCAGGGGGACACTATGGCTACACCTTC,CASSSSGGHYGYTF
NA,TRBJ2-1,TRBV25-1,TRBD2,TGTGCCAGCAGCTCGACTAGCGGGATTTCCCATAACTACAATGAGCAGTTCTTC,CASSSTSGISHNYNEQFF
NA,TRBJ1-1,TRBV3-1/TRBV3-2,TRBD1,TGTGCCAGCAGCCAAGATGGGACAGCCGATTCTGAAGCTTTCTTT,CASSQDGTADSEAFF
NA,TRBJ1-1,TRBV7-9,NA,TGTGCCAGCAGCTACTTGAACACTGAAGCTTTCTTT,CASSYLNTEAFF
few,TRBJ1-5,TRBV20-1,NA,TGCAGTGCTAGTGGGGCCCCGCTGGAGGGCAATCAGCCCCAGCATTTT,CSASGAPLEGNQPQHF
NA,TRBJ2-7,TRBV5-4,NA,TGTGCCAGCAGCCCTCAGGGGATTTACGAGCAGTACTTC,CASSPQGIYEQYF
NA,TRBJ2-1,TRBV15,NA,TGTGCCACCAGCAGGGCGGGCGTGATGGATGAGCAGTTCTTC,CATSRAGVMDEQFF
NA,TRBJ2-3,TRBV4-3,TRBD2,TGCGCCAGCAGCCAAGGTCCTAGCGGGAGGGTCACAGATACGCAGTATTTT,CASSQGPSGRVTDTQYF
once,TRBJ1-3,TRBV25-1,NA,TGTGCCAGCAGTGGTCTCGCGGACAGCTACTCTGGAAACACCATATATTTT,CASSGLADSYSGNTIYF
few,TRBJ2-5,TRBV2,TRBD1,TGTGCCAGCAGTCTACAGGGGGGAAGGGAGACCCAGTACTTC,CASSLQGGRETQYF
NA,TRBJ2-3,TRBV20-1,TRBD2,TGCAGTGCTAGTAAGACTAGCGGGAGTAGAGATACGCAGTATTTT,CSASKTSGSRDTQYF
NA,TRBJ1-2,TRBV6-5,TRBD1,TGTGCCAGCACGGAGGGGGCTAGGTATGGCTACACCTTC,CASTEGARYGYTF
NA,TRBJ2-3,TRBV28,TRBD2,TGTGCCAGCGGATCTAGCGGGGAGGGAACAGATACGCAGTATTTT,CASGSSGEGTDTQYF
NA,TRBJ1-3,TRBV4-3,TRBD1,TGCGCCAGCAGCCAAGTTGAGCCAGCGGAGGGGGCATTTGGAAACACCATATATTTT,CASSQVEPAEGAFGNTIYF
NA,TRBJ2-7,TRBV27,NA,TGTGCCAGCAGTTTGTCTATTGGGAGGGGGTCCTACGAGCAGTACTTC,CASSLSIGRGSYEQYF
NA,TRBJ1-1,TRBV28,NA,TGTGCCACCGTCGCCCCCACGGCGCTGTTATTCGGGGACACTGAAGCTTTCTTT,CATVAPTALLFGDTEAFF
NA,TRBJ2-2,TRBV18,NA,TGTGCCAGCTCACCACAGAGGGCTGACACCGGGGAGCTGTTTTTT,CASSPQRADTGELFF
NA,TRBJ2-7,TRBV5-1,NA,TGCGCCAGCAGTACAACCGGGAGAGGCGAGCAGTACTTC,CASSTTGRGEQYF
few,TRBJ2-3,TRBV29-1,NA,TGCAGTTTTAGCCAGGGCCATGATACGCAGTATTTT,CSFSQGHDTQYF
once,TRBJ2-1,TRBV10-1,TRBD2,TGCGCCAGCAGTGAGTGGCGGGAGGGGGACAATGAGCAGTTCTTC,CASSEWREGDNEQFF
NA,TRBJ2-3,TRBV5-4,TRBD2,TGTGCCAGCAGCACTAGCGGTACGGTGTATACGCAGTATTTT,CASSTSGTVYTQYF
NA,TRBJ2-3,TRBV28,NA,TGTGCCAGCAGTCGAAGCGCCACAGATACGCAGTATTTT,CASSRSATDTQYF
NA,TRBJ2-1,TRBV7-2,TRBD1,TGTGCCAGCACCTTACGGGACAGGGATTACAATGAGCAGTTCTTC,CASTLRDRDYNEQFF
NA,TRBJ1-4,TRBV19,NA,TGTGCCAGCCGGAGGCGGGAGAGGAATGAAAAACTGTTTTTT,CASRRRERNEKLFF
NA,TRBJ2-1,TRBV9,TRBD2,TGTGCCAGCAGCCCACGGGGTAGCGGGAGGGTGGTGGGTGAGCAGTTCTTC,CASSPRGSGRVVGEQFF
NA,TRBJ2-3,TRBV7-3,TRBD2,TGTGCCAGCAGCTCGGGACTAGCGGGAACAGATACGCAGTATTTT,CASSSGLAGTDTQYF
NA,TRBJ1-2,TRBV5-1,NA,TGCGCCAGCAGCTTGGGGGACACGTGGGGCTACACCTTC,CASSLGDTWGYTF